What follows are 5 T cell receptor beta chains derived from one specimen sequenced in a study of OX40 agonist ivuxolimab in advanced cancers. This table comes from immunoSEQ multiplex PCR, and its TCRdb copy is limited to in-frame clones, with some not included. The data contain approximately 67,000 clones, 90% to 95% of them seen just once; the ten biggest clones take up roughly 2.4%. The specimen was CD4+ or CD8+ T cells sorted from blood, collected in a trial of the OX40 agonist ivuxolimab. The receptors stem from an adult with an advanced solid tumor such as melanoma, head and neck, liver or kidney cancer.

The chain has TRBV10-1 and TRBJ2-2, with 10 bases that match TRBD1. This CDR3 is 16 amino acids long. V lost 2 bases and J lost 4; bases outside the gene matches: 4. Germline CDR1 and CDR2: WNHNN and SYGVQD (reference sequence). CDR3 in DNA: TGCGCCAGCAGTGAGGGGACAGGGGTCTTCACCGGGGAGCTGTTTTTT. As protein: CASSEGTGVFTGELFF.

The DNA for the CDR3 is TGTGCCAGCTCACGCGCCGGGACGGAGAACACTGAAGCTTTCTTT. Encoded protein: CASSRAGTENTEAFF. This chain uses TRBV18 with TRBJ1-1, with D possibly TRBD1 on 5 matching bases. Trimming removed 4 bases from V and 1 base from J, with 13 bases in between. The germline CDR1 and CDR2 sequences are KGHSH and LQKENI. The CDR3 runs 15 residues.

Here the CDR3 DNA reads TGTGCCAGCAGCTCACGGGACAGAGACACCTACGAGCAGTACTTC. Its translation: CASSSRDRDTYEQYF. The V and J genes are TRBV9 and TRBJ2-7, with 7 nucleotides matching TRBD1. This CDR3 is 15 amino acids long. The germline CDR1 and CDR2 sequences are SGDLS and YYNGEE. Trimming took 4 bases from V and 2 from J; bases not matched to a gene: 9.

The V gene is TRBV9, the J gene TRBJ2-2; D is uncertain. The CDR3 covers 15 residues. Germline V CDR1 and CDR2: SGDLS, YYNGEE. V was pared by 4 bases and J by 8 bases, with 18 bases between. Here the CDR3 reads CASSFAASVGGELFF. Written as DNA, the CDR3 is TGTGCCAGCAGCTTCGCAGCATCGGTCGGGGGGGAGCTGTTTTTT.

CDR3 bases: TGTGCCAGCAGTTCTACGCTAGCGGGGGGAGAACGCAATGAGCAGTTCTTC. Translating it yields CASSSTLAGGERNEQFF. This chain uses TRBV7-2 with TRBJ2-1, with TRBD2 matching 11 bases. This CDR3 is 17 amino acids long. Looked up from germline, CDR1 is SGHTA and CDR2 is FQGNSA. V lost 6 bases to trimming and J lost 6 bases; unmatched junction nucleotides: 13.